This T cell receptor beta chain was observed in a study of tumour-infiltrating T cells in Burkitt lymphoma. Generated by immunoSEQ multiplex PCR, the TCRdb table keeps only in-frame clones and is missing some. The sample lists about 15,000 clones, 75% occurring once. This CDR3 has 15 amino acids. V gave up 3 bases and J gave up 0 bases, with 10 bases separating them. CDR1 and CDR2 from the germline V gene are MDHEN and SYDVKM. The chain joins TRBV28 to TRBJ2-3; unclear D gene. Sequenced input: tumor tissue. This TCR was recovered from a human donor with diffuse large B-cell lymphoma. The CDR3 nucleotides are TGTGCCAGCAGTTTCCCTTTGCCTAGCACAGATACGCAGTATTTT. Translation: CASSFPLPSTDTQYF.